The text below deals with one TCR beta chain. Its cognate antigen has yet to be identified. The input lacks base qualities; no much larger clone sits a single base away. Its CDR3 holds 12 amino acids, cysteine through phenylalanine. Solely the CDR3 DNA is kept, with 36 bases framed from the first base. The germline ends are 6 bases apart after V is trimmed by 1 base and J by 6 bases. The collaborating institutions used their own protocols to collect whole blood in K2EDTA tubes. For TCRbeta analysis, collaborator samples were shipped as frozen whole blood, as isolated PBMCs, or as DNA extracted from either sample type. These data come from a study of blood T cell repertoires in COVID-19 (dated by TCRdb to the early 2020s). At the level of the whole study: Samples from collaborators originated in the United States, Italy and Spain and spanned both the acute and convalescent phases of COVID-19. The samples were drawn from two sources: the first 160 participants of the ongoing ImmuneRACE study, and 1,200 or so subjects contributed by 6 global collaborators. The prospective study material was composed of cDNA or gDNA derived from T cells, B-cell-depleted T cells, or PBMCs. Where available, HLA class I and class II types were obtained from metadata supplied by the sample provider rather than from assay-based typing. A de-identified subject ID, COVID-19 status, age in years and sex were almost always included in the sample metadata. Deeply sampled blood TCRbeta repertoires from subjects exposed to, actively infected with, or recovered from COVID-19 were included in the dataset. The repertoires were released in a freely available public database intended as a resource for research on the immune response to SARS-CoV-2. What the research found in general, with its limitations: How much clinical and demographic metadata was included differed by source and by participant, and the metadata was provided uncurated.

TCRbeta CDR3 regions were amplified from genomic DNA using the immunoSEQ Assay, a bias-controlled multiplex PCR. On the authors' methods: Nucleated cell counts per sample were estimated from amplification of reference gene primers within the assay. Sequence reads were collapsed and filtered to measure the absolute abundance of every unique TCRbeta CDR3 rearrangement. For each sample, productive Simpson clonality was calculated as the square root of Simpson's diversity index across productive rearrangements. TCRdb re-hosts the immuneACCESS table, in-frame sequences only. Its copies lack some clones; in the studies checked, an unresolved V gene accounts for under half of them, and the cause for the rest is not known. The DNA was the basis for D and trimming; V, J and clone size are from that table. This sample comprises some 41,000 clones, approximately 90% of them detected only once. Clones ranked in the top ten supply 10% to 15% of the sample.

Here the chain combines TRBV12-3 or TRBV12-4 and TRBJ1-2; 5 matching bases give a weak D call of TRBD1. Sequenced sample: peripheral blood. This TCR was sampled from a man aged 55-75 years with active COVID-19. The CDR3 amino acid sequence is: CASSLGQNGYTF. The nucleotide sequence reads TGTGCCAGCAGTTTAGGACAGAATGGCTACACCTTC.